This TCR beta chain appears in the sequencing data of a study of OX40 agonist ivuxolimab in advanced cancers. Study outcomes and limitations: Certain nonresponders additionally had low normalized T-cell clonal expansion.

Notes on this clone: Its antigen is as yet unknown.

CDR1 is LNHDA, CDR2 SQIVND, per germline (reference sequence). Trimming removed 5 bases from V and 2 bases from J; junction bases left unmatched: 11. The CDR3 has 16 amino acids. Sequencing used immunoSEQ multiplex PCR; TCRdb keeps in-frame clones, though not all of them. This table has about 140,000 clones, about nine tenths appearing once. This receptor was obtained from an adult with an advanced solid tumor such as melanoma, head and neck, liver or kidney cancer. The sequencing used CD4+ or CD8+ T cells sorted from blood, collected in a trial of the OX40 agonist ivuxolimab. The chain couples TRBV19 to TRBJ1-1; 7 nucleotides match TRBD1. For the CDR3, the DNA is TGTGCCAGTAGTCGGGGCAGGGGGAATTTCAACACTGAAGCTTTCTTT. Its protein is CASSRGRGNFNTEAFF.